This TCR beta chain is from a study of shared T cell receptors in the human thymus (dated by TCRdb to about 2021). Regarding the study in general: The study investigated the way shared, self-reactive T-cell receptor alpha chains are produced in the human thymus.

Library creation used the immunoSEQ multiplex PCR assay. The clones in this table, taken by TCRdb from immuneACCESS, are in-frame only. Not every clone is retained; where verified, under half of the shortfall comes from an unresolved V gene, and the cause of the rest is unknown. The sample yields about 380,000 clones; around 93% were counted once. The ten largest clonotypes hold roughly 0.02% of the sample. V and J lose 4 bases and 1 base, and a span of 11 bases separates them. CDR1 is given as SQVTM and CDR2 as ANQGSEA, both from the germline V gene. The CDR3 runs 13 amino acids, cysteine and phenylalanine included. The retained sequence is limited to the CDR3, 39 bases, with the frame set at the first base. As concerns this clone: The clone's antigen remains unknown. No qualities accompany the bases; no much larger clone lies one base away.

The chain uses TRBV29-1 and TRBJ2-7, and TRBD1 may be the D gene, going by 5 matching bases. The sequenced material came from thymocytes. The receptor was isolated from a human donor. The nucleotide sequence is TGCAGCGTTGGGACATACGTTTCCTACGAGCAGTACTTC. It translates to CSVGTYVSYEQYF.